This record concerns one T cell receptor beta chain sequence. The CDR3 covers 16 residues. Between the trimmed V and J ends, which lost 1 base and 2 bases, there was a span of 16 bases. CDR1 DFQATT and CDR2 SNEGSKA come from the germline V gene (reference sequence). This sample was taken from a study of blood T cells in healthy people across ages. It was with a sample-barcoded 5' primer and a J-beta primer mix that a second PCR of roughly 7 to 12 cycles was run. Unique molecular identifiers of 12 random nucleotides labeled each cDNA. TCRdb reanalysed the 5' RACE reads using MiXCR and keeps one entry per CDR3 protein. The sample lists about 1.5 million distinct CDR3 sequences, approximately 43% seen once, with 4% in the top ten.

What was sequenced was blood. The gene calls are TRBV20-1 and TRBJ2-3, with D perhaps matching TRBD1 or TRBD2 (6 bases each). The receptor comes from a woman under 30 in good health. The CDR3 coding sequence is TGCAGTGCTAGAGCCCTAGGAGGGGGGCTCACAGATACGCAGTATTTT. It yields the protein CSARALGGGLTDTQYF.